This TCR beta chain derives from a study of post-analysis software for immune sequencing data. General study points: The study found TRBV5-6, TRBV5-1 and TRBV20-1 among a few TRBV segments more frequent in patients than controls.

Germline V gene sequence: CDR1 SNHLY, CDR2 FYNNEI. V gave up 5 bases and J gave up 5 bases; unmatched junction bases: 2. The CDR3 length is 14 residues. This clonotype turned up a few times. Its antigen is unknown. Tagging with unique molecular identifiers was a feature of the TCR beta cDNA libraries. MiXCR, run by TCRdb on the PCR reads, gives a single entry per CDR3 protein. Among fewer than 550,000 distinct CDR3 sequences listed, 30% to 40% were seen once. The rearrangement uses TRBV2 and TRBJ1-6, with 8 bases that match TRBD1. The specimen was blood. The TCR originated in a girl under 18 with multiple sclerosis. CDR3 region: CASSMTGDNSPLHF. The CDR3 coding sequence is TGTGCCAGCAGTATGACAGGGGATAATTCACCCCTCCACTTT.